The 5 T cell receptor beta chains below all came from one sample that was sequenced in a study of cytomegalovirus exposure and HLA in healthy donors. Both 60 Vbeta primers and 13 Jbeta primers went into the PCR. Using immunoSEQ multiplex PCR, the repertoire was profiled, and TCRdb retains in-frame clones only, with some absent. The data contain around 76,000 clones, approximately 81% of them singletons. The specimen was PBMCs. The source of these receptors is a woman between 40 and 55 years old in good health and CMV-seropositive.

The CDR3 loop reads CSVEPPMGYTF. The CDR3 DNA sequence: TGCAGCGTTGAACCCCCTATGGGCTACACCTTC. J is TRBJ1-2 and V is TRBV29-1; unclear D gene. The V gene lost 2 bases and the J gene lost 8 bases, with 9 bases spanning the gap. Germline V CDR1 and CDR2: SQVTM, ANQGSEA. The CDR3 extends over 11 amino acids.

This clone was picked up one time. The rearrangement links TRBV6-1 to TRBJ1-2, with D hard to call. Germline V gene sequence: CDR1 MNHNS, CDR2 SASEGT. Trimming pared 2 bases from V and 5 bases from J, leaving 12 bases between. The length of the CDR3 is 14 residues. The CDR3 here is CASSEPSPGYGYTF. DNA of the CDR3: TGTGCCAGCAGTGAACCCAGTCCGGGATATGGCTACACCTTC.

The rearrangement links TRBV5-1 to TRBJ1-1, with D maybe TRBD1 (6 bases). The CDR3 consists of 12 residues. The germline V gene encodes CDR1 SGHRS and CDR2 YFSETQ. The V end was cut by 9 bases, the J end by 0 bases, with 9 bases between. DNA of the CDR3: TGCGCCACCCAGGGGTTGAACACTGAAGCTTTCTTT. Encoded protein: CATQGLNTEAFF. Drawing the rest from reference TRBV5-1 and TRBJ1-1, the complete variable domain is KAGVTQTPRYLIKTRGQQVTLSCSPISGHRSVSWYQQTPGQGLQFLFEYFSETQRNKGNFPGRFSGRQFSNSRSEMNVSTLELGDSALYLCATQGLNTEAFFGQGTRLTVV.

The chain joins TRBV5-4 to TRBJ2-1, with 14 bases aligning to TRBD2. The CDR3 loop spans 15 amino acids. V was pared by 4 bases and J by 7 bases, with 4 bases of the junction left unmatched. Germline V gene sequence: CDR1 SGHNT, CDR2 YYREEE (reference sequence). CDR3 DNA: TGTGCCAGCAGCGAGACTAGCGGGGGGGCGAATGAGCAGTTCTTC. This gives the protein CASSETSGGANEQFF.

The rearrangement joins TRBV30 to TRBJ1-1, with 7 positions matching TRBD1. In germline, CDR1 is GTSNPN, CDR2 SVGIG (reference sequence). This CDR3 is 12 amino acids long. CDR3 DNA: TGTGTCCTGGATCAGGGGGACGCTGAAGCTTTCTTT. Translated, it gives CVLDQGDAEAFF. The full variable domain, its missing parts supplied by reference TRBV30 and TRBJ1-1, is SQTIHQWPATLVQPVGSPLSLECTVEGTSNPNLYWYRQAAGRGLQLLFYSVGIGQISSEVPQNLSASRPQDRQFILSSKKLLLSDSGFYLCVLDQGDAEAFFGQGTRLTVV.